The 32 T cell receptor beta chains presented below share a single source sample, sequenced in a study of blood T cell repertoires in COVID-19. Only in-frame clones appear in the TCRdb table, and some are missing; sequencing was by immunoSEQ multiplex PCR. Of 140,000 to 150,000 clones in the sample, 75% to 90% were seen once. What was sequenced was peripheral blood. Receptors originate from a human donor in a cohort sampled during active COVID-19.

J is TRBJ2-3 and V is TRBV11-3; weak D call: TRBD2 (5 bases). CDR3 length: 15 amino acids. Germline values: CDR1 SGHNT, CDR2 YENEEA. V gave up 1 base and J gave up 0 bases, with 8 bases separating them. Here the CDR3 reads CASSLGTLSTDTQYF. CDR3 DNA sequence: TGTGCCAGCAGCTTAGGGACTTTAAGCACAGATACGCAGTATTTT.

The V and J genes are TRBV7-9 and TRBJ2-7, with a possible D match to TRBD2 (5 bases). Per germline, CDR1 SEHNR and CDR2 FQNEAQ (reference sequence). This CDR3 region has 15 residues. V lost 4 bases, J lost 0 bases, and 13 bases lay in between. CDR3 in amino acids: CASSSRDSSSYEQYF. For the CDR3, the DNA is TGTGCCAGCAGCTCCCGGGATTCGAGCTCCTACGAGCAGTACTTC. The full variable domain, with the rest looked up from reference TRBV7-9 and TRBJ2-7, is DTGVSQNPRHKITKRGQNVTFRCDPISEHNRLYWYRQTLGQGPEFLTYFQNEAQLEKSRLLSDRFSAERPKGSFSTLEIQRTEQGDSAMYLCASSSRDSSSYEQYFGPGTRLTVT.

The V gene is TRBV5-5, the J gene TRBJ1-4, with TRBD1 matching 7 bases. The CDR3 runs to 15 residues. From germline, CDR1 is SGHKS and CDR2 YYEKEE (reference sequence). V lost 0 bases and J lost 7; bases outside the gene matches: 6. CDR3 DNA: TGTGCCAGCAGCTTGGCCCAGGGGGACGCTGAAAAACTGTTTTTT. Translation gives CASSLAQGDAEKLFF.

This sequence joins TRBV3-1 (or the pseudogene TRBV3-2) and TRBJ2-1, with 11 positions matching TRBD2. The V gene end was trimmed by 0 bases and the J gene end by 9 bases; junction bases not matched to a gene: 13. CDR1 is LGHDT, CDR2 YNNKEL, per germline (reference sequence). The CDR3 is made up of 18 amino acids. The CDR3 loop reads CASSQDPWRLAGGGEQFF. In DNA, the CDR3 is TGTGCCAGCAGCCAAGACCCCTGGCGTCTAGCGGGGGGCGGTGAGCAGTTCTTC.

The chain links TRBV29-1 to TRBJ1-2; unclear D gene. Looked up from germline, CDR1 is SQVTM and CDR2 is ANQGSEA. CDR3 length: 10 residues. Trimming stripped 4 bases from V and 8 bases from J, with 8 bases between. CDR3 region: CSVGSRGYTF. The CDR3 DNA reads as TGCAGCGTTGGGTCTAGGGGCTACACCTTC. The complete variable domain, with remaining parts taken from reference TRBV29-1 and TRBJ1-2, reads SAVISQKPSRDICQRGTSLTIQCQVDSQVTMMFWYRQQPGQSLTLIATANQGSEATYESGFVIDKFPISRPNLTFSTLTVSNMSPEDSSIYLCSVGSRGYTFGSGTRLTVV.

The sample holds a few counts of this clone. The chain recombines TRBV19 with TRBJ1-4; D perhaps matches TRBD1 (5 bases). CDR3 length: 14 residues. V lost 6 bases and J 6 bases, leaving 14 bases between the germline ends. CDR1 and CDR2 (germline): LNHDA, SQIVND (reference sequence). In DNA form, the CDR3 reads TGTGCCAGTAGGGGTGCAGGGAATGATGAAAAACTGTTTTTT. Translated, it gives CASRGAGNDEKLFF.

This clone has just a few counts. V gene TRBV5-8 combines with J gene TRBJ1-2, with D unresolved. The CDR3 is 12 amino acids. Looked up from germline, CDR1 is SGHTS and CDR2 is YDEGEE. Trimming cost V 0 bases and J 7 bases, with 7 bases left between them. The CDR3 region is CASSLVDFGYTF. Written as DNA, the CDR3 is TGTGCCAGCAGCTTGGTGGACTTTGGCTACACCTTC.

In its sample, this clone was seen once. CDR3 amino acids: CASRRGGQETQYF. CDR3 in DNA: TGTGCCAGTAGGCGGGGGGGTCAGGAGACCCAGTACTTC. The J gene is TRBJ2-5, the V gene TRBV19; 9 nucleotides agree with TRBD2. V gave up 6 bases and J gave up 5 bases; unmatched junction bases: 4. This CDR3 is 13 amino acids long. In germline, CDR1 is LNHDA, CDR2 SQIVND (reference sequence).

The chain links TRBV6-1 to TRBJ1-2; 10 nucleotides agree with TRBD1. Trimming took 2 bases from V and 6 from J; bases not matched to a gene: 3. CDR1 and CDR2 (germline): MNHNS, SASEGT. The CDR3 covers 14 residues. The chain's CDR3 is CASSERGQGDGYTF. CDR3 nucleotides: TGTGCCAGCAGTGAAAGAGGACAGGGGGATGGCTACACCTTC.

The chain carries TRBV2 and TRBJ1-4; 7 nucleotides align to TRBD1. V lost 6 bases, J lost 5 bases, and 3 bases stayed unmatched. Germline V CDR1 and CDR2: SNHLY, FYNNEI. The CDR3 sequence is 13 residues long. The CDR3 region is CASRPGGNEKLFF. DNA of the CDR3: TGTGCCAGCAGACCAGGGGGGAATGAAAAACTGTTTTTT.

The chain uses TRBV7-2 and TRBJ2-7; D is perhaps TRBD1 (6 bases). Trimming shortened V by 6 bases and J by 0 bases, and 12 bases separated the two germline ends. This CDR3 has 14 residues. The V gene's germline CDR1 is SGHTA and CDR2 FQGNSA. In DNA, the CDR3 is TGTGCCAGCAGTCGGACAGCCCTCTCCTACGAGCAGTACTTC. Translating gives CASSRTALSYEQYF.

This chain uses TRBV10-1 with TRBJ2-1; D not certain. V lost 10 bases and J lost 5, with 24 bases in between. Germline V gene lookup returns CDR1 WNHNN and CDR2 SYGVQD (reference sequence). This CDR3 contains 16 residues. CDR3 region: CAILPAVSWVDNEQFF. CDR3 bases: TGCGCCATCCTTCCCGCGGTTAGTTGGGTAGACAATGAGCAGTTCTTC.

V gene TRBV7-2 combines with J gene TRBJ2-3; 7 nucleotides align to TRBD2. CDR1 and CDR2 (germline): SGHTA, FQGNSA. This CDR3 spans 15 amino acids. Trimming cost V 4 bases and J 2 bases; bases outside gene matches: 6. Here the CDR3 reads CASSWSGGNTDTQYF. Written as DNA, the CDR3 is TGTGCCAGCAGCTGGTCCGGGGGGAACACAGATACGCAGTATTTT.

Only a few counts were recorded for this clone. This sequence joins TRBV27 and TRBJ2-1; 9 bases are a match to TRBD1. Germline CDR1 MNHEY, CDR2 SMNVEV (reference sequence). This CDR3 contains 14 residues. V trimming: 5 bases; J trimming: 7 bases; junction bases outside the gene matches: 6. The CDR3 sequence is CASSPRDRENEQFF. CDR3 coding DNA: TGTGCCAGCAGTCCCCGGGACAGGGAAAATGAGCAGTTCTTC.

This clone was seen a few times. The V and J genes are TRBV2 and TRBJ2-3; TRBD2 might be the D (5 bases). Germline CDR1 and CDR2: SNHLY and FYNNEI. The CDR3 contains 15 residues. V was cut by 8 bases and J by 2 bases, with 17 bases left in between. The CDR3 sequence: CASGKSGTDTDTQYF. The DNA for the CDR3 is TGTGCCAGCGGAAAGAGCGGAACCGACACAGATACGCAGTATTTT.

J is TRBJ1-1 and V is TRBV5-4; D is undetermined. The germline CDR1 and CDR2 sequences are SGHNT and YYREEE (reference sequence). The germline V and J ends were trimmed by 0 bases and 1 base, with 7 bases remaining between them. CDR3 length: 14 amino acids. The CDR3 nucleotides read TGTGCCAGCAGCTTGGAGAGGAGGAACACTGAAGCTTTCTTT. Its translation is CASSLERRNTEAFF.

The table lists this clone with a few counts. This chain joins TRBV9 and TRBJ1-3; D is ambiguous. V was cut by 3 bases and J by 0 bases, with 7 bases left in between. The CDR3 runs to 14 residues. CDR1 and CDR2 (germline): SGDLS, YYNGEE. The CDR3 spells CASSALGSGNTIYF. As DNA, the CDR3 is TGTGCCAGCAGCGCGCTCGGCTCTGGAAACACCATATATTTT.

The chain links TRBV20-1 to TRBJ1-1, with a possible D match to TRBD1 (5 bases). The CDR3 has 11 amino acids. With 6 bases removed from V and 7 bases from J, the gap between germline ends came to 12 bases. Germline CDR1 is DFQATT and CDR2 is SNEGSKA (reference sequence). The CDR3: CSAALGGEAFF. CDR3 nucleotides: TGCAGTGCGGCCTTGGGGGGTGAAGCTTTCTTT.

The chain links TRBV4-2 to TRBJ2-1; D gene uncertain. Germline V gene sequence: CDR1 LGHNA, CDR2 YNFKEQ. The CDR3 sequence is 14 residues long. V was clipped by 0 bases and J by 6 bases, with 9 bases between them. For the CDR3, the DNA is TGTGCCAGCAGCCAAGATCGGTCACTCAATGAGCAGTTCTTC. Translation gives CASSQDRSLNEQFF.

The chain employs TRBV6-6 and TRBJ2-3; 9 nucleotides agree with TRBD1. The CDR3 spans 16 residues. Unmatched junction bases numbered 6, after V lost 4 bases and J lost 1 base. Looked up from germline, CDR1 is MNHNY and CDR2 is SVGAGI (reference sequence). CDR3 DNA: TGTGCCAGCAGTTCCGACAGGGGGGGAGGCACAGATACGCAGTATTTT. It is translated as CASSSDRGGGTDTQYF.

The rearrangement joins TRBV12-3 or TRBV12-4 to TRBJ2-2; D is undetermined. There are 13 residues in the CDR3. Trimming shortened V by 2 bases and J by 6 bases, and 7 bases separated the two germline ends. CDR3 coding DNA: TGTGCCAGCAGTTTAAGTTCAGCCGGGGAGCTGTTTTTT. This sequence encodes CASSLSSAGELFF.

The gene calls are TRBV7-9 and TRBJ2-2; D is unclear. Germline V CDR1 and CDR2: SEHNR, FQNEAQ (reference sequence). V lost 6 bases and J 0 bases, leaving 11 bases between the germline ends. The CDR3 runs 15 residues. As DNA, the CDR3 is TGTGCCAGCAGTTACAACCAGGCGAACACCGGGGAGCTGTTTTTT. It specifies CASSYNQANTGELFF. Drawing the rest from reference TRBV7-9 and TRBJ2-2, the complete variable domain is DTGVSQNPRHKITKRGQNVTFRCDPISEHNRLYWYRQTLGQGPEFLTYFQNEAQLEKSRLLSDRFSAERPKGSFSTLEIQRTEQGDSAMYLCASSYNQANTGELFFGEGSRLTVL.

V usage is TRBV5-6 and J usage is TRBJ1-2, with D possibly being TRBD1 (5 bases). V lost 0 bases to trimming and J lost 3 bases, with 12 bases between them. Germline V lookup: CDR1 SGHDT, CDR2 YYEEEE. The length of the CDR3 is 15 residues. The CDR3 is CASSLGGREYYGYTF. The DNA of the CDR3 is TGTGCCAGCAGCTTGGGCGGCAGGGAATACTATGGCTACACCTTC.

The chain recombines TRBV18 with TRBJ2-1; 11 nucleotides match TRBD1. The CDR3 loop spans 16 amino acids. The J segment lost 6 bases and the V segment lost 6 bases, leaving 10 bases of the junction unmatched. Germline CDR1 reads KGHSH; CDR2 reads LQKENI. The CDR3 protein is CASSPNGQGASNEQFF. CDR3 in DNA: TGTGCCAGCTCGCCCAACGGACAGGGGGCAAGCAATGAGCAGTTCTTC.

As DNA, the CDR3 is TGTGCCTGGAAGAGGGACTTAAGGGACGGGGAGCTGTTTTTT. Protein: CAWKRDLRDGELFF. The chain carries TRBV30 and TRBJ2-2, with D maybe TRBD2 (6 bases). Between the trimmed V and J ends, which lost 4 bases and 7 bases, there was a span of 16 bases. CDR3 length: 14 residues. Germline-derived CDR1 and CDR2 are GTSNPN and SVGIG (reference sequence).

The chain combines TRBV4-2 with TRBJ2-1; weak D call: TRBD2 (7 bases). Trimming took 4 bases from V and 5 from J, leaving 12 bases between them. CDR1 LGHNA and CDR2 YNFKEQ come from the germline V gene. CDR3 size: 14 residues. CDR3 in DNA: TGTGCCAGCAGCCCCCGGCGGGGGCACAATGAGCAGTTCTTC. Translation gives CASSPRRGHNEQFF.

In this sample, this clone turned up once. This chain uses TRBV29-1 with TRBJ2-7; possible D gene TRBD2, 6 bases. The CDR3 contains 12 residues. V dropped 6 bases and J dropped 6 bases, with 15 bases sitting between them. Germline V gene data show CDR1 as SQVTM and CDR2 as ANQGSEA. This chain's CDR3 is CSVRGERVEQYF. CDR3 in DNA: TGCAGCGTCCGCGGGGAGAGGGTCGAGCAGTACTTC.

This chain connects TRBV10-3 to TRBJ1-6, with D uncertain. The CDR3 totals 13 residues. Germline lookup yields CDR1 ENHRY and CDR2 SYGVKD. V dropped 7 bases and J dropped 8 bases, with 12 bases sitting between them. The CDR3 here is CAITEGPDSPLHF. The CDR3 DNA sequence: TGTGCCATCACGGAGGGCCCGGATTCACCCCTCCACTTT.

This clone was seen more than once but under ten times. This rearrangement joins TRBV7-9 to TRBJ1-4; 7 nucleotides align to TRBD1. The CDR3 is 14 residues long. The V segment lost 8 bases and the J segment 8 bases; nucleotides outside the gene matches: 11. Germline assignment: CDR1 SEHNR and CDR2 FQNEAQ (reference sequence). The CDR3 spells CASCPGTADEKLFF. As DNA, the CDR3 is TGTGCCAGCTGTCCCGGGACAGCAGACGAAAAACTGTTTTTT.

The chain couples TRBV19 to TRBJ2-2, with D perhaps TRBD1 (6 bases). Germline CDR1 reads LNHDA; CDR2 reads SQIVND (reference sequence). Deletions cut 6 bases from V and 6 bases from J, with 17 bases between. The CDR3 covers 15 residues. CDR3 loop: CASRAQGTGSGELFF. The CDR3 bases are TGTGCCAGTAGGGCTCAGGGGACGGGGTCCGGGGAGCTGTTTTTT.

The count of this clone is one. The CDR3 DNA reads as TGTGCCAGCTCACCACCCCTGGGCCGAAACACTGAAGCTTTCTTT. Translated, it gives CASSPPLGRNTEAFF. The chain links TRBV18 to TRBJ1-1; no clear D gene. This CDR3 has 15 residues. Germline V gene data show CDR1 as KGHSH and CDR2 as LQKENI. The V and J ends lost 0 bases and 2 bases respectively, with 10 bases between them.

The chain links TRBV7-2 to TRBJ1-2, with 8 bases matching TRBD1. Germline CDR1 is SGHTA and CDR2 is FQGNSA. J lost 7 bases, V lost 5 bases, and 6 bases had no gene match. The CDR3 spans 13 residues. The CDR3 loop is CASSGGQGRGYTF. The CDR3 region has the DNA TGTGCCAGCAGCGGCGGACAGGGACGTGGCTACACCTTC.